One and the same sample provided the 16 T cell receptor beta chains below, sequenced in a study of blood T cell repertoires in COVID-19. Some clones are missing from TCRdb's copy, which holds only in-frame ones; the method was immunoSEQ multiplex PCR. The table has about 36,000 clones, 78% seen once; the top ten hold approximately 30%. Specimen: peripheral blood. These receptors originate from a man aged 60 to 75 with acute or convalescent COVID-19.

V gene TRBV7-7 combines with J gene TRBJ2-1; a weak D match, TRBD1 (6 bases). Germline V CDR1 and CDR2: SSHAT, FNYEAQ (reference sequence). The CDR3 runs 15 residues. With 2 bases removed from V and 6 bases from J, the gap between germline ends came to 14 bases. CDR3 nucleotide sequence: TGTGCCAGCAGCTTACAGGGGTCCGGAGGCAATGAGCAGTTCTTC. Translating gives CASSLQGSGGNEQFF.

This clone was detected only once. This chain connects TRBV19 to TRBJ1-5, with a weak D call TRBD1 (5 bases). Between the trimmed V and J ends, which lost 10 bases and 2 bases, there was a span of 18 bases. Per germline, CDR1 LNHDA and CDR2 SQIVND (reference sequence). The CDR3 runs to 15 residues. The CDR3 DNA follows: TGTGCCACCAGGTCCCGGGGAGGGGGCAATCAGCCCCAGCATTTT. Protein sequence: CATRSRGGGNQPQHF.

The chain links TRBV11-2 to TRBJ2-3, with TRBD2 matching 9 bases. The CDR3 consists of 16 residues. Germline V gives CDR1 SGHAT, CDR2 FQNNGV. The trim removed 0 bases at V and 2 bases at J, leaving 3 bases unmatched. The CDR3 bases are TGTGCCAGCAGCTTAGATGCGGGAGGGATCACAGATACGCAGTATTTT. Residues: CASSLDAGGITDTQYF.

V and J are TRBV7-2 and TRBJ2-1, with 9 bases fitting TRBD2. CDR1 is SGHTA, CDR2 FQGNSA, per germline. The ends lost 0 bases at V and 7 bases at J; junction bases unmatched: 4. The CDR3 contains 15 residues. Written as DNA, the CDR3 is TGTGCCAGCAGCTTAGCAGCGGGAGGACCAAATGAGCAGTTCTTC. Its protein product is CASSLAAGGPNEQFF.

CDR3 loop: CASSKETYSNQPQHF. The CDR3 bases are TGTGCCAGCAGTAAGGAGACCTATAGCAATCAGCCCCAGCATTTT. V gene TRBV28 combines with J gene TRBJ1-5, with D unresolved. Germline V lookup: CDR1 MDHEN, CDR2 SYDVKM. V lost 5 bases to trimming and J lost 0 bases, with 11 bases between them. The CDR3 extends over 15 amino acids.

The V and J genes are TRBV28 and TRBJ1-4; 10 nucleotides agree with TRBD1. With V trimmed by 2 bases and J by 5 bases, 20 bases remained unmatched. Germline V gene data show CDR1 as MDHEN and CDR2 as SYDVKM. This CDR3 is built from 21 residues. The CDR3 sequence: CASSLDTGTGDLFPLNEKLFF. The CDR3 DNA reads TGTGCCAGCAGTTTAGATACCGGGACAGGGGACTTATTCCCACTAAATGAAAAACTGTTTTTT.

This clone was observed a handful of times. This chain links TRBV14 with TRBJ2-2; 7 nucleotides agree with TRBD1. The CDR3 covers 16 residues. V lost 0 bases and J lost 1; bases outside the gene matches: 2. CDR1 is SGHDN and CDR2 is FVKESK in the germline V gene. CDR3 nucleotides: TGTGCCAGCAGCCAAGAGACAGGGAGGAACACCGGGGAGCTGTTTTTT. Residues: CASSQETGRNTGELFF.

V gene TRBV5-1 combines with J gene TRBJ1-3, with 8 bases fitting TRBD1. After removal of 4 bases from V and 2 bases from J, the junction contained 5 bases not matched to a gene. In germline, CDR1 is SGHRS, CDR2 YFSETQ. The CDR3 has 15 residues. The CDR3 sequence: CASSQGANTGNTIYF. DNA of the CDR3: TGCGCCAGCAGCCAGGGGGCGAATACTGGAAACACCATATATTTT. The whole variable domain, filled in from reference TRBV5-1 and TRBJ1-3, reads KAGVTQTPRYLIKTRGQQVTLSCSPISGHRSVSWYQQTPGQGLQFLFEYFSETQRNKGNFPGRFSGRQFSNSRSEMNVSTLELGDSALYLCASSQGANTGNTIYFGEGSWLTVV.

The chain couples TRBV27 to TRBJ2-1; unclear D gene. V lost 5 bases to trimming and J lost 0 bases, with 8 bases between them. The germline V gene encodes CDR1 MNHEY and CDR2 SMNVEV (reference sequence). The length of the CDR3 is 14 residues. Here the CDR3 reads CASSRSSSYNEQFF. CDR3 DNA: TGTGCCAGCAGTCGTAGTAGCTCCTACAATGAGCAGTTCTTC.

V usage is TRBV5-4 and J usage is TRBJ2-1; a possible D gene is TRBD2 (6 bases). CDR3 size: 15 residues. Trimming removed 4 bases from V and 7 bases from J, with 18 bases in between. Per germline, CDR1 SGHNT and CDR2 YYREEE (reference sequence). CDR3 protein: CASSPSPTSVNEQFF. The CDR3 bases are TGTGCCAGCAGCCCCTCCCCGACTAGTGTTAATGAGCAGTTCTTC.

V and J are TRBV5-6 and TRBJ2-2, with D tentatively TRBD2 (5 bases). V was shortened by 3 bases and J by 0 bases, with 9 bases between the two germline ends. This CDR3 spans 15 amino acids. CDR1 is SGHDT, CDR2 YYEEEE, per germline. CDR3 sequence reads: CASSWENANTGELFF. The CDR3 DNA sequence: TGTGCCAGCAGCTGGGAGAACGCGAACACCGGGGAGCTGTTTTTT.

The chain joins TRBV7-2 to TRBJ2-5, with D possibly matching TRBD1 (5 bases). The CDR3 has 13 amino acids. In germline, CDR1 is SGHTA, CDR2 FQGNSA. V was trimmed by 6 bases and J by 5 bases, leaving 13 bases between them. The CDR3 reads CASSNQGRETQYF. The DNA of the CDR3 is TGTGCCAGCAGTAATCAGGGTCGGGAGACCCAGTACTTC.

There are a few counts of this clone. The V gene is TRBV10-3, the J gene TRBJ1-5; D gene ambiguous. Looked up from germline, CDR1 is ENHRY and CDR2 is SYGVKD. V lost 7 bases and J 5 bases, leaving 12 bases between the germline ends. The length of the CDR3 is 13 residues. CDR3 DNA sequence: TGTGCCATCACACAGTACACAGATCAGCCCCAGCATTTT. This translates into CAITQYTDQPQHF.

This clone was detected once. The gene calls are TRBV27 and TRBJ2-7; 8 bases are shared with TRBD1. V was pared by 6 bases and J by 5 bases, with 15 bases of the junction left unmatched. The CDR3 contains 16 residues. Per the germline V gene, CDR1 is MNHEY and CDR2 is SMNVEV (reference sequence). The CDR3: CASRYPLDREFDEQYF. CDR3 coding DNA: TGTGCCAGCAGGTACCCCTTGGACAGGGAATTCGACGAGCAGTACTTC.

The chain carries TRBV3-1 (or the pseudogene TRBV3-2) and TRBJ2-5, with D possibly being TRBD1 (6 bases). The CDR3 length is 13 residues. Trimming stripped 4 bases from V and 5 bases from J, with 11 bases between. Germline-derived CDR1 and CDR2 are LGHDT and YNNKEL (reference sequence). CDR3 DNA: TGTGCCAGCAGCCTAACAGGGAGCGAGACCCAGTACTTC. Amino acid sequence: CASSLTGSETQYF.

This clone was recorded only once. The chain uses TRBV28 and TRBJ2-7; D is possibly TRBD1 (7 bases). CDR1 is MDHEN, CDR2 SYDVKM, per germline. This CDR3 has 15 residues. Between the trimmed V and J ends, which lost 2 bases and 6 bases, there was a span of 17 bases. The CDR3 bases are TGTGCCAGCAGTTTAACCGGGACTTACAGGGGCGAGCAGTACTTC. Translation gives CASSLTGTYRGEQYF. The full variable domain, rest sourced from reference TRBV28 and TRBJ2-7, is DVKVTQSSRYLVKRTGEKVFLECVQDMDHENMFWYRQDPGLGLRLIYFSYDVKMKEKGDIPEGYSVSREKKERFSLILESASTNQTSMYLCASSLTGTYRGEQYFGPGTRLTVT.